Each of the 25 T cell receptor beta chains below was sequenced from the same sample in a study of OX40 agonist ivuxolimab in advanced cancers. Some clones are missing from TCRdb's copy, which holds only in-frame ones; the method was immunoSEQ multiplex PCR. The data show approximately 62,000 clones, around 92% seen once. The source was CD4+ or CD8+ T cells sorted from blood, collected in a trial of the OX40 agonist ivuxolimab. The receptors derive from an adult with an advanced solid tumor such as melanoma, head and neck, liver or kidney cancer.

V usage is TRBV9 and J usage is TRBJ2-3; TRBD2 aligns across 8 bases. V lost 1 base, J lost 3 bases, and 1 base stayed unmatched. Per germline, CDR1 SGDLS and CDR2 YYNGEE. This CDR3 is 14 amino acids long. CDR3 protein: CASSVSGGTDTQYF. The CDR3 nucleotides read TGTGCCAGCAGCGTAAGCGGGGGTACAGATACGCAGTATTTT.

The rearrangement uses TRBV5-1 and TRBJ2-1, with 7 positions matching TRBD2. CDR1 and CDR2 from the germline V gene are SGHRS and YFSETQ. The CDR3 contains 15 residues. V gave up 1 base and J gave up 4 bases; unmatched junction bases: 5. For the CDR3, the DNA is TGCGCCAGCAGCTTGCGTAGCGGGCAGTACAATGAGCAGTTCTTC. Encoded protein: CASSLRSGQYNEQFF.

The chain links TRBV5-1 to TRBJ1-2; D might be TRBD1 (5 bases). The CDR3 contains 15 residues. The germline V gene has CDR1 SGHRS and CDR2 YFSETQ. V was cut by 0 bases and J by 3 bases, with 12 bases left in between. The CDR3 protein is CASSLGQGNYYGYTF. CDR3 nucleotides: TGCGCCAGCAGCTTGGGGCAGGGAAATTACTATGGCTACACCTTC.

V is TRBV4-1 and J is TRBJ1-3; TRBD1 matches 11 bases. The germline gives CDR1 MGHRA, CDR2 YSYEKL. The V and J ends lost 4 bases and 10 bases, in that order; junction bases with no gene match: 6. This CDR3 is built from 14 residues. The CDR3 reads CASSPGTGGVTIYF. For the CDR3, the DNA is TGCGCCAGCAGCCCAGGGACAGGGGGTGTAACCATATATTTT.

CDR3 residues: CASSLDPGQPNYGYTF. CDR3 bases: TGTGCCAGCAGCTTAGACCCCGGACAGCCTAACTATGGCTACACCTTC. V gene TRBV7-2 combines with J gene TRBJ1-2, with D possibly TRBD1 on 6 matching bases. The CDR3 loop spans 16 amino acids. The V end was cut by 1 base, the J end by 0 bases, with 12 bases between. CDR1 SGHTA and CDR2 FQGNSA come from the germline V gene.

CDR3 protein: CASSTRGGASYNEQFF. CDR3 coding DNA: TGTGCCAGCAGCACCCGGGGCGGAGCCTCCTACAATGAGCAGTTCTTC. This rearrangement joins TRBV7-2 to TRBJ2-1; D might be TRBD1 or TRBD2, each matching 5 bases. CDR3 length: 16 residues. The V end lost 5 bases, the J end lost 0 bases, and 14 bases lay between the germline ends. Germline V gives CDR1 SGHTA, CDR2 FQGNSA.

The CDR3, as DNA: TGTGCCATCCTACCCCGAACTGACTATGGCTACACCTTC. Protein product: CAILPRTDYGYTF. The chain is built from TRBV2 and TRBJ1-2; D remains unclear. The length of the CDR3 is 13 residues. CDR1 is SNHLY, CDR2 FYNNEI, per germline. Trimming removed 10 bases from V and 3 bases from J, with 15 bases in between.

The chain is built from TRBV27 and TRBJ2-3; TRBD2 agrees at 12 bases. The junction had 5 bases not matched to a gene; V was cut back by 7 bases and J by 6 bases. There are 14 residues in the CDR3. CDR1 is MNHEY and CDR2 is SMNVEV in the germline V gene (reference sequence). CDR3 residues: CASMTSGGRDTQYF. The CDR3 DNA reads as TGTGCCAGCATGACTAGCGGGGGTCGGGATACGCAGTATTTT.

The chain couples TRBV27 to TRBJ2-7; D not resolved. The germline V gene has CDR1 MNHEY and CDR2 SMNVEV (reference sequence). The CDR3 has 13 amino acids. Trimming took off 7 bases at V and 0 bases at J, with 10 bases between the two ends. This CDR3 is CASKWADSYEQYF. The CDR3 DNA reads as TGTGCCAGCAAGTGGGCAGACTCCTACGAGCAGTACTTC.

The V and J genes are TRBV4-3 and TRBJ2-7; 8 nucleotides match TRBD1. This CDR3 has 16 residues. V shed 0 bases, J shed 5 bases, and the junction held 9 bases outside the gene matches. CDR1 LGHNA and CDR2 YSLEER come from the germline V gene. This chain's CDR3 is CASSQDLAGGWNEQYF. DNA for the CDR3: TGCGCCAGCAGCCAAGATCTGGCAGGGGGCTGGAACGAGCAGTACTTC.

V usage is TRBV19 and J usage is TRBJ2-3; 7 positions agree with TRBD2. Germline V gene lookup returns CDR1 LNHDA and CDR2 SQIVND (reference sequence). This CDR3 has 16 amino acids. V was clipped by 1 base and J by 4 bases; unmatched bases: 8. The CDR3: CASSIVGGSIADTQYF. CDR3 DNA sequence: TGTGCCAGTAGTATAGTCGGCGGGAGTATTGCAGATACGCAGTATTTT.

The chain links TRBV11-2 to TRBJ2-1; 13 positions match TRBD2. This CDR3 comprises 16 residues. The germline CDR1 and CDR2 sequences are SGHAT and FQNNGV. V dropped 5 bases and J dropped 5; count of bases not matched to a gene: 6. The CDR3 loop is CASSPPGLAGHNEQFF. For the CDR3, the DNA is TGTGCCAGCAGCCCCCCGGGACTAGCGGGGCACAATGAGCAGTTCTTC. Full variable domain (rest looked up from reference TRBV11-2 and TRBJ2-1): EAGVAQSPRYKIIEKRQSVAFWCNPISGHATLYWYQQILGQGPKLLIQFQNNGVVDDSQLPKDRFSAERLKGVDSTLKIQPAKLEDSAVYLCASSPPGLAGHNEQFFGPGTRLTVL.

The chain carries TRBV18 and TRBJ1-6; maybe TRBD1 (6 bases). The CDR3 is made up of 17 amino acids. Germline loops: CDR1 KGHSH, CDR2 LQKENI. V was pared by 6 bases and J by 0 bases, with 15 bases between. Here the CDR3 DNA reads TGTGCCAGCTCCCCGGAGGGGGAACGCTCCTATAATTCACCCCTCCACTTT. Its protein is CASSPEGERSYNSPLHF.

This chain connects TRBV13 to TRBJ2-7, with 8 bases identical to TRBD1. Germline CDR1 is PRHDT and CDR2 is FYEKMQ (reference sequence). Losses at the gene ends were 5 bases for V and 5 bases for J; bases not matched to a gene: 2. The CDR3 runs 12 residues. CDR3 sequence: CASSQTGDEQYF. The CDR3 DNA is TGTGCCAGCAGCCAGACAGGGGACGAGCAGTACTTC.

This chain joins TRBV6-6 and TRBJ1-5; no clear D. There are 13 residues in the CDR3. V shed 6 bases and J shed 3 bases, with 9 bases lying between them. CDR1 MNHNY and CDR2 SVGAGI come from the germline V gene (reference sequence). CDR3 residues: CASSRDFNQPQHF. CDR3 in DNA: TGTGCCAGCAGCCGGGATTTCAATCAGCCCCAGCATTTT.

This rearrangement joins TRBV5-6 to TRBJ2-1; D uncertain. The CDR3 consists of 14 residues. The V and J ends lost 2 bases and 2 bases respectively, with 8 bases between them. Germline assignment: CDR1 SGHDT and CDR2 YYEEEE. CDR3 sequence: CASSFTNPYNEQFF. The CDR3 nucleotides are TGTGCCAGCAGCTTTACTAATCCCTACAATGAGCAGTTCTTC.

This clone was detected a few times. The V and J genes are TRBV19 and TRBJ1-1, with D unresolved. Trimming cost V 3 bases and J 8 bases, with 16 bases left between them. The V gene's germline CDR1 is LNHDA and CDR2 SQIVND (reference sequence). The CDR3 consists of 14 residues. DNA for the CDR3: TGTGCCAGTAGTATGTATGGCTCGAGTATGGAAGCTTTCTTT. It translates to CASSMYGSSMEAFF. The full variable domain, with the rest looked up from reference TRBV19 and TRBJ1-1, is DGGITQSPKYLFRKEGQNVTLSCEQNLNHDAMYWYRQDPGQGLRLIYYSQIVNDFQKGDIAEGYSVSREKKESFPLTVTSAQKNPTAFYLCASSMYGSSMEAFFGQGTRLTVV.

J is TRBJ2-3 and V is TRBV10-1; the D is unclear. The CDR3 length is 14 residues. V was cut by 2 bases and J by 4 bases, with 10 bases left in between. Germline loops: CDR1 WNHNN, CDR2 SYGVQD (reference sequence). The CDR3 is CASSEPTSADTQYF. DNA of the CDR3: TGCGCCAGCAGTGAGCCTACCTCCGCAGATACGCAGTATTTT.

V and J are TRBV4-1 and TRBJ2-2; no reliable D call. The CDR3 is 16 amino acids. Trimming shortened V by 1 base and J by 1 base, and 10 bases separated the two germline ends. Germline CDR1 reads MGHRA; CDR2 reads YSYEKL. The CDR3 here is CASSQVAERNTGELFF. Written as DNA, the CDR3 is TGCGCCAGCAGCCAAGTCGCAGAGCGGAACACCGGGGAGCTGTTTTTT.

The chain is built from TRBV15 and TRBJ2-3, with 7 nucleotides matching TRBD1. This CDR3 is built from 18 residues. V lost 0 bases and J lost 3; bases outside the gene matches: 12. Germline CDR1 LNHNV, CDR2 YYDKDF (reference sequence). The CDR3 DNA reads as TGTGCCACCAGCAGAGATAACGTATACAGGGGTAGAACAGATACGCAGTATTTT. This codes for CATSRDNVYRGRTDTQYF.

The rearrangement uses TRBV7-9 and TRBJ1-1, with 7 bases aligning to TRBD1. Germline V gives CDR1 SEHNR, CDR2 FQNEAQ (reference sequence). V shed 1 base, J shed 8 bases, and the junction held 1 base outside the gene matches. The CDR3 runs to 12 residues. CDR3 sequence: CASSLGGQEAFF. In DNA form, the CDR3 reads TGTGCCAGCAGCTTAGGGGGACAGGAAGCTTTCTTT.

V and J are TRBV5-8 and TRBJ1-4, with D unclear. The CDR3 length is 14 residues. Trimming left V 3 bases short and J 7 bases short, with 13 bases between. Germline lookup yields CDR1 SGHTS and CDR2 YDEGEE. The CDR3 sequence is CASSWTEYGEKLFF. The CDR3 bases are TGTGCCAGCAGCTGGACCGAATATGGTGAAAAACTGTTTTTT.

This chain links TRBV30 with TRBJ2-4; tentative D call: TRBD2 (5 bases). Germline V gene sequence: CDR1 GTSNPN, CDR2 SVGIG (reference sequence). The CDR3 is 12 residues long. The V end lost 1 base, the J end lost 9 bases, and 10 bases lay between the germline ends. CDR3 nucleotides: TGTGCCTGGAGTGGTACTAGAGGCATTCAGTACTTC. This encodes CAWSGTRGIQYF.

The gene calls are TRBV4-3 and TRBJ2-6; D is unclear. The germline V and J ends were trimmed by 0 bases and 0 bases, with 6 bases remaining between them. CDR1 and CDR2 from the germline V gene are LGHNA and YSLEER. There are 16 residues in the CDR3. The CDR3, as DNA: TGCGCCAGCAGCCAAGATACCGACTCTGGGGCCAACGTCCTGACTTTC. This encodes CASSQDTDSGANVLTF.

The chain has TRBV9 and TRBJ2-7; D gene uncertain. Germline CDR1 is SGDLS and CDR2 is YYNGEE. Trimming pared 0 bases from V and 0 bases from J, leaving 7 bases between. This CDR3 is 14 amino acids long. CDR3 sequence: CASSVVAASYEQYF. CDR3 nucleotides: TGTGCCAGCAGCGTAGTTGCAGCCTCCTACGAGCAGTACTTC.